Shown below are 9 T cell receptor beta chains from a single sample sequenced in a study of blood T cell repertoires in COVID-19. The protocol was immunoSEQ multiplex PCR, while the TCRdb copy is restricted to in-frame clones and leaves out a portion. Here the sample spans just over 350,000 clones, 86% being singletons. Sample: peripheral blood. These TCRs come from a woman aged 60-75 years with COVID-19, enrolled during active disease.

V gene TRBV2 combines with J gene TRBJ2-2, with TRBD1 matching over 10 bases. Germline V gives CDR1 SNHLY, CDR2 FYNNEI. The CDR3 extends over 17 amino acids. V was clipped by 7 bases and J by 4 bases; unmatched bases: 12. The CDR3 reads CASNDRDRGLITGELFF. DNA for the CDR3: TGTGCCAGCAATGACCGGGACAGGGGACTTATCACCGGGGAGCTGTTTTTT. The whole variable domain, remainder taken from reference TRBV2 and TRBJ2-2, is EPEVTQTPSHQVTQMGQEVILRCVPISNHLYFYWYRQILGQKVEFLVSFYNNEISEKSEIFDDQFSVERPDGSNFTLKIRSTKLEDSAMYFCASNDRDRGLITGELFFGEGSRLTVL.

This clone occurred once. The chain recombines TRBV16 with TRBJ1-1; D remains ambiguous. Germline V CDR1 and CDR2: KGHSY, FQNENV. This CDR3 is 13 amino acids long. V was cut by 6 bases and J by 1 base, with 9 bases left in between. Here the CDR3 DNA reads TGTGCCAGCAGTTTACGGGGGAACACTGAAGCTTTCTTT. Translation gives CASSLRGNTEAFF.

The chain is built from TRBV18 and TRBJ2-7; 10 bases are a match to TRBD2. Trimming took 6 bases from V and 0 from J; bases not matched to a gene: 5. CDR1 is KGHSH, CDR2 LQKENI, per germline. CDR3 size: 15 residues. As DNA, the CDR3 is TGTGCCAGCTCTGCTAGCGGGGGACCCTCCTACGAGCAGTACTTC. Amino acids: CASSASGGPSYEQYF.

The J gene is TRBJ2-5, the V gene TRBV2; D is unresolved. The V and J ends lost 6 bases and 8 bases respectively, with 19 bases between them. The CDR3 runs to 14 residues. CDR1 SNHLY and CDR2 FYNNEI come from the germline V gene. CDR3 residues: CASSNPLRLPTQYF. The CDR3 bases are TGTGCCAGCAGCAACCCCCTTCGACTCCCCACCCAGTACTTC.

This sequence joins TRBV29-1 and TRBJ1-1, with D perhaps TRBD1 (5 bases). CDR3 size: 12 residues. V shed 4 bases and J shed 2 bases, with 8 bases lying between them. Germline assignment: CDR1 SQVTM and CDR2 ANQGSEA. CDR3 loop: CSVVTVNTEAFF. The DNA for the CDR3 is TGCAGCGTTGTGACAGTCAACACTGAAGCTTTCTTT.

The chain recombines TRBV11-1 with TRBJ2-7, with D possibly being TRBD2 (7 bases). Trimming removed 5 bases at V and 3 bases at J, with 20 bases between. Germline CDR1 SGHAT, CDR2 FQDESV (reference sequence). The CDR3 has 16 residues. CDR3 sequence (DNA): TGTGCCAGCAGCCTCGTTTATCGGGGGGCGCACTACGAGCAGTACTTC. It specifies CASSLVYRGAHYEQYF. Full variable domain (remainder filled in from reference TRBV11-1 and TRBJ2-7): EAEVAQSPRYKITEKSQAVAFWCDPISGHATLYWYRQILGQGPELLVQFQDESVVDDSQLPKDRFSAERLKGVDSTLKIQPAELGDSAMYLCASSLVYRGAHYEQYFGPGTRLTVT.

The chain links TRBV19 to TRBJ2-7; TRBD1 matches 8 bases. The CDR3 covers 13 residues. V shed 6 bases and J 3 bases; nucleotides not matched to a gene: 4. The V gene's germline CDR1 is LNHDA and CDR2 SQIVND (reference sequence). CDR3 sequence (DNA): TGTGCCAGTAGGGACAGGGAAAGCTACGAGCAGTACTTC. This codes for CASRDRESYEQYF. Full variable domain (missing parts from reference TRBV19 and TRBJ2-7): DGGITQSPKYLFRKEGQNVTLSCEQNLNHDAMYWYRQDPGQGLRLIYYSQIVNDFQKGDIAEGYSVSREKKESFPLTVTSAQKNPTAFYLCASRDRESYEQYFGPGTRLTVT.

CDR3 nucleotide sequence: TGTGCCAGCAGCCAAGAACGGACAAACAATGAGCAGTTCTTC. It encodes CASSQERTNNEQFF. The rearrangement joins TRBV4-2 to TRBJ2-1; weak D call: TRBD1 (5 bases). This CDR3 region has 14 residues. Germline assignment: CDR1 LGHNA and CDR2 YNFKEQ. V lost 0 bases to trimming and J lost 5 bases, with 8 bases between them.

Only a few counts were recorded for this clone. This rearrangement joins TRBV12-3 or TRBV12-4 to TRBJ1-1, with a weak D call TRBD1 (6 bases). Trimming pared 6 bases from V and 3 bases from J, leaving 11 bases between. This CDR3 comprises 13 residues. The CDR3 DNA reads TGTGCCAGCAGCCTGACAGGATACACTGAAGCTTTCTTT. Encoded protein: CASSLTGYTEAFF.